The present T cell receptor (beta chain) was sequenced within a study of cytomegalovirus exposure and HLA in healthy donors. General study results and limits: A missense variant in DCLRE1C was later tied to TCR beta V- and J-gene trimming.

About this clone: Its antigen remains unknown.

V was clipped by 8 bases and J by 2 bases, with 7 bases between them. Germline V gives CDR1 MNHNS, CDR2 SASEGT. The CDR3 consists of 13 residues. Both 60 Vbeta primers and 13 Jbeta primers went into the PCR. TCRdb's table, derived via immunoSEQ multiplex PCR, lists solely in-frame clones and lacks some. The data hold under 150,000 clones, with over 60% observed a single time. The sequenced material came from PBMCs. The chain recombines TRBV6-1 with TRBJ2-6; D possibly corresponds to TRBD2 (5 bases). The TCR was taken from an older woman in good health and CMV-seronegative. The CDR3 DNA reads as TGTGCCAGCGACGGGGCTGGGGCCAACGTCCTGACTTTC. Its protein product is CASDGAGANVLTF.